In this sample, the clone carrying this T cell receptor (beta chain) turned up once. This entry comes from a study of blood T cell repertoires in COVID-19. Study-level information: Specimens from acute and convalescent COVID-19 originated in the United States, Italy and Spain. From T cells, B-cell-depleted T cells, or PBMCs came the material, which was cDNA or gDNA.

V lost 0 bases and J 5 bases, leaving 11 bases between the germline ends. The CDR3 runs to 14 residues. Germline-derived CDR1 and CDR2 are SGHDT and YYEEEE. In the original processing: Nucleated cell counts were estimated from reference gene primer amplification. Libraries were prepared by immunoSEQ multiplex PCR; TCRdb keeps only in-frame clonotypes and omits some of them. The V and J calls and clone size were taken over from that table, and D and trimming were inferred from the DNA. The table records approximately 54,000 clones, 80% to 90% of them present only once. The sample comprised peripheral blood. This chain joins TRBV5-6 and TRBJ1-1; no reliable D call. The receptor was derived from a woman aged 55-69 years with acute or convalescent COVID-19. The CDR3 region is CASSLVPSGTEAFF. CDR3 DNA: TGTGCCAGCAGCTTGGTCCCTTCGGGAACTGAAGCTTTCTTT.